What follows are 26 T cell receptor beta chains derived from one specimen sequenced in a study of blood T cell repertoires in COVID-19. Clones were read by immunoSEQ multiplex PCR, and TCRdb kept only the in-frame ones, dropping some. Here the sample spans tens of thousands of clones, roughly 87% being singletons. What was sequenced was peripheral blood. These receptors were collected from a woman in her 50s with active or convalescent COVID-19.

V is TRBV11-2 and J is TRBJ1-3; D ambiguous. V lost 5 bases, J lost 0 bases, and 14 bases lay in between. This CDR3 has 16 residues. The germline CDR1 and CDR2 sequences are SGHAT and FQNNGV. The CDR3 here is CASSGGRRTSGNTIYF. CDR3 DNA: TGTGCCAGCAGCGGAGGTAGACGGACCTCTGGAAACACCATATATTTT.

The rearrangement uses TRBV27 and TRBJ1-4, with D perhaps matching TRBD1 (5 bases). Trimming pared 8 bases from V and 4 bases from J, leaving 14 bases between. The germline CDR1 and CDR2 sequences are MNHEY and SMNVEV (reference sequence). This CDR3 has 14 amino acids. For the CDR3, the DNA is TGTGCCAGCGCCTCCTGGGGGGGTAATGAAAAACTGTTTTTT. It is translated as CASASWGGNEKLFF.

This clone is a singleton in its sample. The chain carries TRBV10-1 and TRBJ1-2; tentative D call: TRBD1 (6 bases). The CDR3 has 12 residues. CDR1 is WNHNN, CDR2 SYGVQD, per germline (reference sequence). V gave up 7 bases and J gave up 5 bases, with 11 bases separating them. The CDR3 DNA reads TGCGCCAGCAACCACAGGGTTTATGGCTACACCTTC. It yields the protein CASNHRVYGYTF.

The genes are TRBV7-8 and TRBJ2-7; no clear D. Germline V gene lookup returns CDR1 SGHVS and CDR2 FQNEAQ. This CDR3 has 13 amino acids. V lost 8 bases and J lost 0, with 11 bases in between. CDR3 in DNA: TGTGCCAGCCTCCGCAGAGGCTCCTACGAGCAGTACTTC. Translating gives CASLRRGSYEQYF.

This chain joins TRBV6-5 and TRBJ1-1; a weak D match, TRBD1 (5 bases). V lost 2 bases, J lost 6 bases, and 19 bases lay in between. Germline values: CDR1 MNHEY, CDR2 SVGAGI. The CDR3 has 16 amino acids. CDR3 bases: TGTGCCAGCAGTTACCGAGCGGGGCCGTTAGACGCTGAAGCTTTCTTT. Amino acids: CASSYRAGPLDAEAFF.

The CDR3 coding sequence is TGTGCCTGGGACGTAGGCACAGATACGCAGTATTTT. Translation gives CAWDVGTDTQYF. V and J are TRBV30 and TRBJ2-3; no clear D. The CDR3 runs 12 residues. V lost 5 bases and J lost 1, with 7 bases in between. Germline assignment: CDR1 GTSNPN and CDR2 SVGIG (reference sequence).

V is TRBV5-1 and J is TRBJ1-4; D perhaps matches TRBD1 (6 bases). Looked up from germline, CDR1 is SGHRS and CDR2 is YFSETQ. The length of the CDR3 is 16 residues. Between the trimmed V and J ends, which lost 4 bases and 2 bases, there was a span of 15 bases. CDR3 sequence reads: CASSVQQGGTNEKLFF. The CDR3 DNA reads TGCGCCAGCAGCGTACAACAGGGAGGGACTAATGAAAAACTGTTTTTT.

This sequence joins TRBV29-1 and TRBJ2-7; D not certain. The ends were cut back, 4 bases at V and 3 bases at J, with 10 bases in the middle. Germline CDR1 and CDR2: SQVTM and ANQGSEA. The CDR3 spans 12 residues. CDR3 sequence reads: CSVVSLSYEQYF. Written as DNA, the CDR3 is TGCAGCGTTGTAAGTCTCAGCTACGAGCAGTACTTC.

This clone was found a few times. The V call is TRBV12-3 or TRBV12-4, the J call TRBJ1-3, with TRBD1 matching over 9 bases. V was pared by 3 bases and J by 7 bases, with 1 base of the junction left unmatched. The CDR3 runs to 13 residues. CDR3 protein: CASSFDRGNTIYF. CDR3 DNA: TGTGCCAGCAGTTTCGACAGGGGGAACACCATATATTTT.

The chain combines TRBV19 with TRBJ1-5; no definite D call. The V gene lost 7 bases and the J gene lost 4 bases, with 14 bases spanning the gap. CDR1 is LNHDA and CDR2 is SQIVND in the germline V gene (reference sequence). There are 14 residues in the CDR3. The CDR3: CASTPGSSNQPQHF. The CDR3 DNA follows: TGTGCCAGTACCCCTGGGAGTTCGAATCAGCCCCAGCATTTT.

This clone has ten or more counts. CDR3 sequence: CASSLERSYTEAFF. The CDR3 region has the DNA TGTGCCAGCAGCTTGGAACGTAGCTACACTGAAGCTTTCTTT. This rearrangement joins TRBV5-4 to TRBJ1-1; no firm D call. CDR3 length: 14 amino acids. The germline V gene has CDR1 SGHNT and CDR2 YYREEE (reference sequence). V was trimmed by 0 bases and J by 3 bases, leaving 9 bases between them.

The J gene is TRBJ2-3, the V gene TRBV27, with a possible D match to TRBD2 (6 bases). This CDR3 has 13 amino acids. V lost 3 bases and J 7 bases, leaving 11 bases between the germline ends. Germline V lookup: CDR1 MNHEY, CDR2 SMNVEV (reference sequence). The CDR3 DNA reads TGTGCCAGCAGTTTCCGGGGGTTGTATACGCAGTATTTT. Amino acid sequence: CASSFRGLYTQYF.

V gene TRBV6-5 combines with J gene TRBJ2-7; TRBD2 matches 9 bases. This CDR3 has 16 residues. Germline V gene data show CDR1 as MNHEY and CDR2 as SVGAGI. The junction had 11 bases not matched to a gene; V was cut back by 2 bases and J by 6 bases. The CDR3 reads CASSYRSGTSSAEQYF. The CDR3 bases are TGTGCCAGCAGTTACCGGTCCGGGACTAGCAGCGCCGAGCAGTACTTC.

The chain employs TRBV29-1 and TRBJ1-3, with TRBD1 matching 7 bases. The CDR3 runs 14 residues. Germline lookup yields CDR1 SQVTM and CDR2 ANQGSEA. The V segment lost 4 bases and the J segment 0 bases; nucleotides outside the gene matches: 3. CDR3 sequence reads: CSVAWDSSGNTIYF. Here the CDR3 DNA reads TGCAGCGTTGCATGGGACAGCTCTGGAAACACCATATATTTT. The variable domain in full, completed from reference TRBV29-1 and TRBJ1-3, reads SAVISQKPSRDICQRGTSLTIQCQVDSQVTMMFWYRQQPGQSLTLIATANQGSEATYESGFVIDKFPISRPNLTFSTLTVSNMSPEDSSIYLCSVAWDSSGNTIYFGEGSWLTVV.

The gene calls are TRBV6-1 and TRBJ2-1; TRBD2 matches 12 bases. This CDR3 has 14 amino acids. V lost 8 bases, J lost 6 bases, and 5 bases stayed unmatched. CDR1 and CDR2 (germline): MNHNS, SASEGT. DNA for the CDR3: TGTGCCAGCGCGTCTAGCGGGGGGGCCAATGAGCAGTTCTTC. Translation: CASASSGGANEQFF.

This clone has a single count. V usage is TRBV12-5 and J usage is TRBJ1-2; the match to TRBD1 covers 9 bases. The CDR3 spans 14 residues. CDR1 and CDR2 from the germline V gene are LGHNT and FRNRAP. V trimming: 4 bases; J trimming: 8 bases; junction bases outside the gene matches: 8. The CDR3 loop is CASGSTGGVWGYTF. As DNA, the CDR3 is TGTGCTAGTGGTTCTACAGGGGGCGTATGGGGCTACACCTTC. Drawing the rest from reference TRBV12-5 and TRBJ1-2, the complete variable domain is DARVTQTPRHKVTEMGQEVTMRCQPILGHNTVFWYRQTMMQGLELLAYFRNRAPLDDSGMPKDRFSAEMPDATLATLKIQPSEPRDSAVYFCASGSTGGVWGYTFGSGTRLTVV.

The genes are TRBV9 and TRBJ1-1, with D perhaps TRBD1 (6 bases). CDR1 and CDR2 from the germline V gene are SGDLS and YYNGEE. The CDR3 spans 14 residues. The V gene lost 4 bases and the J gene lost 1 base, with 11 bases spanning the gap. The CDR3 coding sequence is TGTGCCAGCAGCCAACAGGGTACGAACACTGAAGCTTTCTTT. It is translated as CASSQQGTNTEAFF.

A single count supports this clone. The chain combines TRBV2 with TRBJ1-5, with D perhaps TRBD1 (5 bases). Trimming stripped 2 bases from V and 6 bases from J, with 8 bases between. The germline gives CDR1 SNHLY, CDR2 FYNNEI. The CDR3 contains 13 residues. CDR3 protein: CASSESGLQPQHF. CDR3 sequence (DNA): TGTGCCAGCAGTGAATCAGGGCTTCAGCCCCAGCATTTT.

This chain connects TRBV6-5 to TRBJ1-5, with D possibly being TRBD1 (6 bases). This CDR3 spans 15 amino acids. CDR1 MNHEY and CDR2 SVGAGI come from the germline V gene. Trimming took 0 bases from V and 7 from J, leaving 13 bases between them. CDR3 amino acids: CASSYSGGALQPQHF. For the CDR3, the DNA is TGTGCCAGCAGTTACTCGGGGGGGGCATTACAGCCCCAGCATTTT.

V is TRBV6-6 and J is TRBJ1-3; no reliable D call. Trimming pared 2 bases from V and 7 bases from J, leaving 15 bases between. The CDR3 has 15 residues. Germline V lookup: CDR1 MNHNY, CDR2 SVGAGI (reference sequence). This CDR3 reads CASSYQEGRRNTIYF. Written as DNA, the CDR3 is TGTGCCAGCAGTTACCAGGAGGGTCGTCGGAACACCATATATTTT.

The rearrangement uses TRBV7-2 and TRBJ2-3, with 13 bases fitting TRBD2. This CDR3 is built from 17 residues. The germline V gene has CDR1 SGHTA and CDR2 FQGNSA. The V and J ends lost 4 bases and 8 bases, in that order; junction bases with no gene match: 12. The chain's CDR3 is CASSSPIGLAGDGTQYF. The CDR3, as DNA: TGTGCCAGCAGCTCACCAATAGGACTAGCGGGGGACGGTACGCAGTATTTT.

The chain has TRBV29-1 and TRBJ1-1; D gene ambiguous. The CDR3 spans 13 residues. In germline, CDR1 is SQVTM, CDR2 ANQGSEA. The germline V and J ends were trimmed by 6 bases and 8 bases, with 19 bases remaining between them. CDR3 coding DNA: TGCAGCGTCCAAGCCCCGGAGCCTACCGAAGCTTTCTTT. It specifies CSVQAPEPTEAFF.

CDR3 loop: CASSQKARGGFRDTEAFF. The CDR3 bases are TGTGCCAGCAGCCAAAAAGCTAGGGGTGGCTTTAGGGACACTGAAGCTTTCTTT. The chain employs TRBV14 and TRBJ1-1; a weak D match, TRBD1 (5 bases). The CDR3 loop spans 18 amino acids. V was clipped by 2 bases and J by 3 bases, with 22 bases between them. Germline V gives CDR1 SGHDN, CDR2 FVKESK.

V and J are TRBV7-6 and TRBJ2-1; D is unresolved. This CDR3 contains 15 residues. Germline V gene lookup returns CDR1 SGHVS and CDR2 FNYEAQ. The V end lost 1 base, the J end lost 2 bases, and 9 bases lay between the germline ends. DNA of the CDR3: TGTGCCAGCAGCTTAGATCCAGGCACCTACAATGAGCAGTTCTTC. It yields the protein CASSLDPGTYNEQFF.

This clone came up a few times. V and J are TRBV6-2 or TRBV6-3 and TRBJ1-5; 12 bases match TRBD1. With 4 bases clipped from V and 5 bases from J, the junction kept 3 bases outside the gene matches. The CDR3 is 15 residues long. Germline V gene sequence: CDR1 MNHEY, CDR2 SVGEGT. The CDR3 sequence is CASSWGQGAYQPQHF. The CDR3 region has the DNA TGTGCCAGCAGTTGGGGACAGGGGGCGTATCAGCCCCAGCATTTT.

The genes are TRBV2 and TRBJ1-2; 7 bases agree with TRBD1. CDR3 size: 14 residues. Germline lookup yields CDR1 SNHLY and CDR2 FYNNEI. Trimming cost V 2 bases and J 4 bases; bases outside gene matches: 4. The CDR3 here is CASSESTGSYGYTF. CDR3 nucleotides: TGTGCCAGCAGTGAATCGACAGGGTCCTATGGCTACACCTTC.